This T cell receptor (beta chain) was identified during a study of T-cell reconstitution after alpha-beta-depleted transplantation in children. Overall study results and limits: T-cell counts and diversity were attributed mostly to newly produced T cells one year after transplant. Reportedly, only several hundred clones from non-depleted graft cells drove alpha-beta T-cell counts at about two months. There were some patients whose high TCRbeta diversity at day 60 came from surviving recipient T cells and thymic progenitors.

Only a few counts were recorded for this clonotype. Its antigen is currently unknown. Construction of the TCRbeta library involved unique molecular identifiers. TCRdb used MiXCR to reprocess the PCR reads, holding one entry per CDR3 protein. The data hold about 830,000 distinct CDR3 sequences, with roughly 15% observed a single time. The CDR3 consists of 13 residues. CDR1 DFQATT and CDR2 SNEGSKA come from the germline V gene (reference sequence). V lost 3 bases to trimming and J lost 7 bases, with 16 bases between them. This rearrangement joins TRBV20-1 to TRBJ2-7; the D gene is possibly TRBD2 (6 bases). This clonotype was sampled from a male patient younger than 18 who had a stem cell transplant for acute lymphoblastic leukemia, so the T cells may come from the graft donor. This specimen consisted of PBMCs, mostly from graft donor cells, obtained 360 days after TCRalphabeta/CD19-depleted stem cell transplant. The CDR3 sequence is CSARTAILAEQYF. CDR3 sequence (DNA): TGCAGTGCTAGGACCGCGATACTAGCTGAGCAGTACTTC.